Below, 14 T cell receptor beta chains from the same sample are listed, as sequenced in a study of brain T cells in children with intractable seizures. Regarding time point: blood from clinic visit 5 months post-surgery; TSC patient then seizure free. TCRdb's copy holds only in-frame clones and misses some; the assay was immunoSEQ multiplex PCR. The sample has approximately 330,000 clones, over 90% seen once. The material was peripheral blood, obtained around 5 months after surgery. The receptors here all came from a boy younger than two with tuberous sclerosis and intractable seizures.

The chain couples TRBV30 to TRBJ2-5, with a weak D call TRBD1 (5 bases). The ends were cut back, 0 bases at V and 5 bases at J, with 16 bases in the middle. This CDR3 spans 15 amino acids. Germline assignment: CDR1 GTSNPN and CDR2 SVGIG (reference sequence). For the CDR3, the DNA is TGTGCCTGGAGTGTAGGGGCGTCTGGAGAGGAGACCCAGTACTTC. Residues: CAWSVGASGEETQYF.

CDR3 sequence (DNA): TGTGCCAGCGGAAATCGAGGACTAGCGGGGGAGCAGTACTTC. Its translation: CASGNRGLAGEQYF. The chain recombines TRBV27 with TRBJ2-7; 12 nucleotides agree with TRBD2. The CDR3 is 14 amino acids. V gave up 8 bases and J gave up 7 bases; unmatched junction bases: 9. Germline CDR1 and CDR2: MNHEY and SMNVEV (reference sequence).

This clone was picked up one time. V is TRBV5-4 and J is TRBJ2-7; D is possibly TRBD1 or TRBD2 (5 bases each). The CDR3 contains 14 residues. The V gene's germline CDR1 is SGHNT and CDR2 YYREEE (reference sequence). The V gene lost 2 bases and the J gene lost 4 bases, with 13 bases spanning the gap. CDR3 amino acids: CASSFSGSSYEQYF. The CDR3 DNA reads TGTGCCAGCAGCTTTTCAGGGAGTTCGTACGAGCAGTACTTC.

CDR3 sequence: CASSRMTGLGKNTEAFF. The CDR3 DNA reads as TGTGCCAGCAGTCGAATGACAGGGTTGGGGAAGAACACTGAAGCTTTCTTT. The chain links TRBV27 to TRBJ1-1; 7 nucleotides line up with TRBD1. The CDR3 contains 17 residues. CDR1 is MNHEY, CDR2 SMNVEV, per germline (reference sequence). Trimming cost V 5 bases and J 1 base; bases outside gene matches: 13.

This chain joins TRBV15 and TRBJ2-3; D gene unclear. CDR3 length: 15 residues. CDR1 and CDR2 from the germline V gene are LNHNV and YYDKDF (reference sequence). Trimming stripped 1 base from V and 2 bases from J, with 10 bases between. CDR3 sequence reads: CATSRVKRTTDTQYF. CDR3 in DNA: TGTGCCACCAGCAGAGTAAAAAGGACCACAGATACGCAGTATTTT.

In nucleotides, the CDR3 is TGTGCCAGCAGCCCATACTCCTACGAGCAGTACTTC. Translated: CASSPYSYEQYF. The chain has TRBV7-8 and TRBJ2-7; D is unresolved. Germline loops: CDR1 SGHVS, CDR2 FQNEAQ. CDR3 length equals 12 residues. V was trimmed by 5 bases and J by 0 bases, leaving 5 bases between them.

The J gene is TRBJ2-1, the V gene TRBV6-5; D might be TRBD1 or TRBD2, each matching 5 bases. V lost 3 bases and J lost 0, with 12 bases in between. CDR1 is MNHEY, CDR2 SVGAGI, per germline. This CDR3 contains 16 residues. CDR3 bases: TGTGCCAGCAGTTATACCTGGGGGAGCTCCTACAATGAGCAGTTCTTC. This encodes CASSYTWGSSYNEQFF.

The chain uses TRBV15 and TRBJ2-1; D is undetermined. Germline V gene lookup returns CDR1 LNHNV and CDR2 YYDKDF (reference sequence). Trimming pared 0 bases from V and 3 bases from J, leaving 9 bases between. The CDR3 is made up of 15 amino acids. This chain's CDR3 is CATSRDRAHYNEQFF. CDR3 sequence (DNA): TGTGCCACCAGCAGAGATAGGGCTCACTACAATGAGCAGTTCTTC.

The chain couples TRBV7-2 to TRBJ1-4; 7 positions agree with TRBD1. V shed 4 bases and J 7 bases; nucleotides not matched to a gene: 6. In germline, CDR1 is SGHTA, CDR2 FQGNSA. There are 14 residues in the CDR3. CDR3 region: CASSSRQGGEKLFF. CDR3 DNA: TGTGCCAGCAGCTCGAGACAGGGAGGTGAAAAACTGTTTTTT.

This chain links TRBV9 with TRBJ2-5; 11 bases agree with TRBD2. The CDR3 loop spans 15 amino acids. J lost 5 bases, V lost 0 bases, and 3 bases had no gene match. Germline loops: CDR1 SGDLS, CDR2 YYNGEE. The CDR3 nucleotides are TGTGCCAGCAGCGTAGCTAGCGGGAGGTATGAGACCCAGTACTTC. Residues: CASSVASGRYETQYF.

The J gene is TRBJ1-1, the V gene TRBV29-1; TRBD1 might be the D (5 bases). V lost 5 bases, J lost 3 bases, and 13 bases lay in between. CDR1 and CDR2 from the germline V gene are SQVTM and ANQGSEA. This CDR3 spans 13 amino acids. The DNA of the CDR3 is TGCAGCGTTTTCTCCTGGGGGTACACTGAAGCTTTCTTT. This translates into CSVFSWGYTEAFF.

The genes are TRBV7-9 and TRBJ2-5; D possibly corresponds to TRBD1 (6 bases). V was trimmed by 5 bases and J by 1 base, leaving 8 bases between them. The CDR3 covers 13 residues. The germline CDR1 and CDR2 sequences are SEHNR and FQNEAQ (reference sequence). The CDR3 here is CASSPDSQETQYF. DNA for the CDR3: TGTGCCAGCAGCCCGGACAGCCAAGAGACCCAGTACTTC.

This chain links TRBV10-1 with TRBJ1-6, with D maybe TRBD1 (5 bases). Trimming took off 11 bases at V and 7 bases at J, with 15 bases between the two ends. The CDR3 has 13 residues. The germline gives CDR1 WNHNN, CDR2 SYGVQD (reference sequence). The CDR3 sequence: CAFHGGTNSPLHF. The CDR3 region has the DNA TGCGCCTTCCACGGAGGGACCAATTCACCCCTCCACTTT.

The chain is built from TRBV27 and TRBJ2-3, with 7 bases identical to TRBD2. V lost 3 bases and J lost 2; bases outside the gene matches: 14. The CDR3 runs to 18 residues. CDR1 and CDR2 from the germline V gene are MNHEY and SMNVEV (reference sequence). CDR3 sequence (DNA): TGTGCCAGCAGTTTTGGCCCCCTTTCGCTAGCGGCCACAGATACGCAGTATTTT. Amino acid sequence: CASSFGPLSLAATDTQYF.